Listed here is a single T cell receptor (beta chain). The antigen is unknown. Compared with germline, one end of the junction differs, possibly owing to a read error. The data were taken from a study of response to subunit inactivated influenza vaccine. Study-level findings and limits: There was a suggestion from the authors that each seasonal influenza vaccination recruits few new T cells.

The CDR3 length is 16 residues. Germline V lookup: CDR1 SEHNR, CDR2 FQNEAQ (reference sequence). TCRdb recomputed calls from the RT-PCR reads with MiXCR, one row per CDR3 protein. The repertoire holds 500,000 to 600,000 distinct CDR3 sequences, with more than 15% as singletons. Sequencing was performed on CD4+ T cells sorted from PBMCs, taken around 25 months after vaccination. The J gene is TRBJ2-7, the V gene TRBV7-9; TRBD2 aligns across 9 bases. This TCR came from a man between 50 and 75 years old who received an inactivated influenza vaccine. In DNA, the CDR3 is TGTGCCAGCAGCTTAGCGTCCGGGACTAGCTCCCACGAGCAGTACTTC. It encodes CASSLASGTSSHEQYF. Filled out from reference TRBV7-9 and TRBJ2-7, the complete variable domain reads DTGVSQNPRHKITKRGQNVTFRCDPISEHNRLYWYRQTLGQGPEFLTYFQNEAQLEKSRLLSDRFSAERPKGSFSTLEIQRTEQGDSAMYLCASSLASGTSSHEQYFGPGTRLTVT.